This T cell receptor (beta chain) was sequenced for a study of T cell responses to AZD1222 COVID-19 vaccine. Remarks on this clone: Its specificity is not known.

General study results and limits: In a largely white British group with more females than males, clonal diversity was possibly underestimated. Targeting of unmutated variant regions was reportedly seen in nearly half of spike-specific TCRs.

The protocol was immunoSEQ multiplex PCR, while the TCRdb copy is restricted to in-frame clones and leaves out a portion. The repertoire holds about 76,000 clones, with over 60% as singletons. V was cut by 6 bases and J by 5 bases, with 13 bases left in between. CDR3 length: 13 amino acids. The source of this sequence is an adult who received the MenACWY meningococcal vaccine as a control. The genes are TRBV12-3 or TRBV12-4 and TRBJ1-2; TRBD1 is a possible D gene (6 bases). Here the sequenced sample was peripheral blood, taken 28 days after the second dose of the MenACWY control vaccine. The CDR3 bases are TGTGCCAGCAGCTCGGGACAATTTTATGGCTACACCTTC. It translates to CASSSGQFYGYTF.